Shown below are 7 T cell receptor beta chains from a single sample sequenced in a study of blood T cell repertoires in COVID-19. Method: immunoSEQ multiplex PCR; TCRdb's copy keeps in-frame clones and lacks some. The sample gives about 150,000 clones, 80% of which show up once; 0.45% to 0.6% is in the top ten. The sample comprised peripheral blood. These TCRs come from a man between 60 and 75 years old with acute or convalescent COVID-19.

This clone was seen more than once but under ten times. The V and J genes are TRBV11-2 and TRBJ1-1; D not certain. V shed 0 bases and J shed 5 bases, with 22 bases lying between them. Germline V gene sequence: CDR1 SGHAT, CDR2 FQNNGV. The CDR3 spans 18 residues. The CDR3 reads CASSLDEVWRARETEAFF. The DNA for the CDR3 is TGTGCCAGCAGCTTAGATGAGGTATGGAGGGCAAGAGAAACTGAAGCTTTCTTT.

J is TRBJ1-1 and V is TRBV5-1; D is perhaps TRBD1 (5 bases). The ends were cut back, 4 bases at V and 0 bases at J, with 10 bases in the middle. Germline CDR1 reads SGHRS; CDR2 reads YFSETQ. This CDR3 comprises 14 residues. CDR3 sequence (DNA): TGCGCCAGCAGCGGGGGGACGGTGAACACTGAAGCTTTCTTT. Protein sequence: CASSGGTVNTEAFF.

The CDR3 nucleotides read TGTGCCAGCAGCCCTACAAATAGCGGGAACGAGCAGTTCTTC. This codes for CASSPTNSGNEQFF. V and J are TRBV7-9 and TRBJ2-1, with TRBD2 identical over 8 bases. From germline, CDR1 is SEHNR and CDR2 FQNEAQ (reference sequence). V lost 5 bases, J lost 10 bases, and 10 bases stayed unmatched. The CDR3 is made up of 14 amino acids.

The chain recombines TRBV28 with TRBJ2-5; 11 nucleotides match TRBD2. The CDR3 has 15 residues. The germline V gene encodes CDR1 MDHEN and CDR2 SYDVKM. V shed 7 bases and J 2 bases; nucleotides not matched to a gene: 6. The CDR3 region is CASKLAGVRQETQYF. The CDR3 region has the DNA TGTGCCAGCAAACTAGCGGGAGTCCGGCAAGAGACCCAGTACTTC.

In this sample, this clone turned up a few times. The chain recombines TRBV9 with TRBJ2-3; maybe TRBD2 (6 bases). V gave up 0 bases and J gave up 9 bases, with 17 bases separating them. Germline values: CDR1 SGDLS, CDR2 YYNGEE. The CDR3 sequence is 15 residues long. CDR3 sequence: CASSVGRAGTGTQYF. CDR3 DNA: TGTGCCAGCAGCGTAGGCAGAGCGGGCACGGGGACGCAGTATTTT. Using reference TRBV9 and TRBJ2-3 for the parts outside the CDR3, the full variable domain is DSGVTQTPKHLITATGQRVTLRCSPRSGDLSVYWYQQSLDQGLQFLIQYYNGEERAKGNILERFSAQQFPDLHSELNLSSLELGDSALYFCASSVGRAGTGTQYFGPGTRLTVL.

The CDR3 protein is CASSQGQGNYGYTF. The CDR3 DNA sequence: TGTGCCAGCAGCCAGGGACAGGGCAATTATGGCTACACCTTC. The J gene is TRBJ1-2, the V gene TRBV5-4; 9 nucleotides align to TRBD1. CDR3 length: 14 amino acids. Germline CDR1 reads SGHNT; CDR2 reads YYREEE (reference sequence). V was clipped by 4 bases and J by 5 bases; unmatched bases: 6.

The CDR3 reads CASSLSQYLDNEQFF. CDR3 sequence (DNA): TGTGCCAGCAGCTTGAGTCAGTATCTGGACAATGAGCAGTTCTTC. The chain links TRBV5-4 to TRBJ2-1; no clear D. The CDR3 is 15 amino acids. Germline V gives CDR1 SGHNT, CDR2 YYREEE (reference sequence). Trimming stripped 1 base from V and 5 bases from J, with 13 bases between. Full variable domain (missing parts from reference TRBV5-4 and TRBJ2-1): ETGVTQSPTHLIKTRGQQVTLRCSSQSGHNTVSWYQQALGQGPQFIFQYYREEENGRGNFPPRFSGLQFPNYSSELNVNALELDDSALYLCASSLSQYLDNEQFFGPGTRLTVL.